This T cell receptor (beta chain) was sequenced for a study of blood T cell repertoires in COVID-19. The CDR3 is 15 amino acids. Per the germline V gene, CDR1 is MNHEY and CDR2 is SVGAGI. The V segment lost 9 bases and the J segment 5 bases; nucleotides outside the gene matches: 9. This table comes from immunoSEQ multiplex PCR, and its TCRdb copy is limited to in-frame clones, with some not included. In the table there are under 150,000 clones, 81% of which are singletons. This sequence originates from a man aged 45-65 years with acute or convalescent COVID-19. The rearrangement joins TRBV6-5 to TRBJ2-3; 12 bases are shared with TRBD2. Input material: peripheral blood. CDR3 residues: CARIRLAGVVDTQYF. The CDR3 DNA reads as TGTGCCAGAATAAGACTAGCGGGGGTAGTAGATACGCAGTATTTT.